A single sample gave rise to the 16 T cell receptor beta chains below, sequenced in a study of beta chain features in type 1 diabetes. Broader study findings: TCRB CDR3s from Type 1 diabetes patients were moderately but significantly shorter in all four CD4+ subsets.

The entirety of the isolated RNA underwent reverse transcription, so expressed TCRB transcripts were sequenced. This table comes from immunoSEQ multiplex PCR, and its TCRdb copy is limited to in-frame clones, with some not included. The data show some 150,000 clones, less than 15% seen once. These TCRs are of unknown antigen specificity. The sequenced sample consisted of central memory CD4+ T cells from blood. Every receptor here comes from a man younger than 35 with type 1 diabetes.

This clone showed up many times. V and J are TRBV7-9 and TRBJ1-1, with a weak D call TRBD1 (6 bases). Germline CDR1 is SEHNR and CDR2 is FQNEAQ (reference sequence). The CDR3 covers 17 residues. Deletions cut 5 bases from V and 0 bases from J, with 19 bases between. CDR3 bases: TGTGCCAGCAGCCAAACTTGGACAGAGGGATTGAACACTGAAGCTTTCTTT. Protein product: CASSQTWTEGLNTEAFF.

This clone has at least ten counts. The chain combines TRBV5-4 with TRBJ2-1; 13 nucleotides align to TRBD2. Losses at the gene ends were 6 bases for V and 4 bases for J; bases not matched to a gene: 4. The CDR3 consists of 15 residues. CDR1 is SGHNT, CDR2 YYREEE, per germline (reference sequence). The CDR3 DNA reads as TGTGCCAGCACGAGGACTAGCGGGGGTTACAATGAGCAGTTCTTC. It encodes CASTRTSGGYNEQFF. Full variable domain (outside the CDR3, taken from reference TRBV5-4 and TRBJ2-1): ETGVTQSPTHLIKTRGQQVTLRCSSQSGHNTVSWYQQALGQGPQFIFQYYREEENGRGNFPPRFSGLQFPNYSSELNVNALELDDSALYLCASTRTSGGYNEQFFGPGTRLTVL.

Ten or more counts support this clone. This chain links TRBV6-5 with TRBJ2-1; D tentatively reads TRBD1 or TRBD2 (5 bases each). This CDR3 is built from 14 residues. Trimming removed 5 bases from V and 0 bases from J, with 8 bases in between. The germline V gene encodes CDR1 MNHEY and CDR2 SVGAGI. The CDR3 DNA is TGTGCCAGCAGTCGGGACCACTCCTACAATGAGCAGTTCTTC. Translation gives CASSRDHSYNEQFF.

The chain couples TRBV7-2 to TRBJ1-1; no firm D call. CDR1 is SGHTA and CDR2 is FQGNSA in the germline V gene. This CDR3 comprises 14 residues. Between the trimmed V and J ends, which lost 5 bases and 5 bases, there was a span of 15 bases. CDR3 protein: CASSPLLARTEAFF. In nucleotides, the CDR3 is TGTGCCAGCAGCCCCCTTTTGGCGCGGACTGAAGCTTTCTTT.

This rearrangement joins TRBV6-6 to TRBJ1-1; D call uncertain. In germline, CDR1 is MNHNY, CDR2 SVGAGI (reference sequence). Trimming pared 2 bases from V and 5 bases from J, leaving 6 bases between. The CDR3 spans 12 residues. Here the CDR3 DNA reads TGTGCCAGCAGTTACGTTGGGACTGAAGCTTTCTTT. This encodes CASSYVGTEAFF.

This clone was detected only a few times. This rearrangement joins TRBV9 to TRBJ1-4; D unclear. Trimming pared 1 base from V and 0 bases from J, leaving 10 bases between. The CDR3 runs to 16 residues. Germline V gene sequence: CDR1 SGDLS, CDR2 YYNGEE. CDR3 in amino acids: CASSVSPTATNEKLFF. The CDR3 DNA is TGTGCCAGCAGCGTAAGCCCTACTGCAACTAATGAAAAACTGTTTTTT.

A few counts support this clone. CDR3 DNA: TGTGCCACCAGCGGATGGACAGCCCATGAAGCTTTCTTT. It encodes CATSGWTAHEAFF. This sequence joins TRBV15 and TRBJ1-1, with D possibly TRBD1 on 6 matching bases. The germline gives CDR1 LNHNV, CDR2 YYDKDF (reference sequence). This CDR3 region has 13 residues. Deletions cut 5 bases from V and 7 bases from J, with 14 bases between.

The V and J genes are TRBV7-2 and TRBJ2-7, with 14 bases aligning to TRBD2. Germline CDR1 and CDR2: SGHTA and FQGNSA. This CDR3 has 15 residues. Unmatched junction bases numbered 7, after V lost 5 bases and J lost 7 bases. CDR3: CASSRTSGGPLEQYF. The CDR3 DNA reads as TGTGCCAGCAGCAGGACTAGCGGGGGGCCCTTGGAGCAGTACTTC.

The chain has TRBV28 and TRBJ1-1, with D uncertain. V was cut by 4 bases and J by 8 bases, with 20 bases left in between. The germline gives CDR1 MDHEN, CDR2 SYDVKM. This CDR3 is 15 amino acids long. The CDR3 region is CASSSSPLGPGEAFF. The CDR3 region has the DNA TGTGCCAGCAGTTCCTCTCCACTCGGACCTGGCGAAGCTTTCTTT.

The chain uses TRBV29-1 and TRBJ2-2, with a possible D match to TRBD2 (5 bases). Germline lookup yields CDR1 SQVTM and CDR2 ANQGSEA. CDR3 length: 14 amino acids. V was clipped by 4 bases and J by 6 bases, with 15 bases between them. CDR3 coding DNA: TGCAGCGTTGGGGCCGGGGTGTATGCCGGGGAGCTGTTTTTT. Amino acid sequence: CSVGAGVYAGELFF.

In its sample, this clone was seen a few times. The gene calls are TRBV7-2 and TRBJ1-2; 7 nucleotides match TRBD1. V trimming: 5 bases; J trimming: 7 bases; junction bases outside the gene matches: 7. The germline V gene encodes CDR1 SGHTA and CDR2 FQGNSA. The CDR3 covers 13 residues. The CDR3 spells CASSEQTGFGYTF. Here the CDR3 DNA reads TGTGCCAGCAGCGAACAGACAGGGTTTGGCTACACCTTC.

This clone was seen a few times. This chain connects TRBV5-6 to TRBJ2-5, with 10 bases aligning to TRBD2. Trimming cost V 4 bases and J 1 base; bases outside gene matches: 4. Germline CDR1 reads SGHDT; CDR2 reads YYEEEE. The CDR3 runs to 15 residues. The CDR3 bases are TGTGCCAGCAGCAGAGTAGCGGGGGGCCAAGAGACCCAGTACTTC. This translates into CASSRVAGGQETQYF.

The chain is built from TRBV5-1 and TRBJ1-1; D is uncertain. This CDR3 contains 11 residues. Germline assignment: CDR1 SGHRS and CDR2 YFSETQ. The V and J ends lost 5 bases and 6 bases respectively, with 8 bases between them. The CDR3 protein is CASRRGSEAFF. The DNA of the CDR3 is TGCGCCAGCAGACGGGGATCTGAAGCTTTCTTT.

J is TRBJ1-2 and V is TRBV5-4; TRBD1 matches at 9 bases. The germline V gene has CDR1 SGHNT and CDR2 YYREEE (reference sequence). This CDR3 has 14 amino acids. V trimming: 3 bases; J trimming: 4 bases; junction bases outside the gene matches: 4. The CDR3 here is CASSSGTGIYGYTF. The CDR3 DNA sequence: TGTGCCAGCAGCTCGGGGACAGGGATCTATGGCTACACCTTC. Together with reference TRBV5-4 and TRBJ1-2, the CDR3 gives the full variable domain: ETGVTQSPTHLIKTRGQQVTLRCSSQSGHNTVSWYQQALGQGPQFIFQYYREEENGRGNFPPRFSGLQFPNYSSELNVNALELDDSALYLCASSSGTGIYGYTFGSGTRLTVV.

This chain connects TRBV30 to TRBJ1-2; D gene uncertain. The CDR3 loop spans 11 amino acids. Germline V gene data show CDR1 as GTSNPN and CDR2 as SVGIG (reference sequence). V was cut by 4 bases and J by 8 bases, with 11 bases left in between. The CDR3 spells CAWTRLRGYTF. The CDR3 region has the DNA TGTGCCTGGACTCGATTAAGGGGCTACACCTTC.

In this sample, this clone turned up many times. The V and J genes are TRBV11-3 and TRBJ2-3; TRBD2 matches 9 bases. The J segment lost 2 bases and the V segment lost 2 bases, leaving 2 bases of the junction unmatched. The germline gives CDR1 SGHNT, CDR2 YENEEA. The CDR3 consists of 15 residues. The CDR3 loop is CASSLLAGFTDTQYF. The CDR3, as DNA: TGTGCCAGCAGCTTACTAGCGGGGTTCACAGATACGCAGTATTTT.